In this sample, the clone carrying this TCR beta chain turned up once. The data originate from a study of blood T cell repertoires in COVID-19. The assay was immunoSEQ multiplex PCR, and TCRdb's table has in-frame clones only and misses some. The sample has approximately 300,000 clones, around nine tenths seen once; the top ten hold approximately 6.8%. Between the trimmed V and J ends, which lost 4 bases and 5 bases, there was a span of 5 bases. The CDR3 sequence is 11 residues long. The TCR originated in a woman in her twenties or thirties with COVID-19, enrolled during active disease. Sample: peripheral blood. The chain joins TRBV12-3 or TRBV12-4 to TRBJ2-5; D gene unclear. In nucleotides, the CDR3 is TGTGCCAGCAGTTACTCGGAGACCCAGTACTTC. Residues: CASSYSETQYF.